The subject of this entry is one T cell receptor (beta chain). This sample was included in a study of blood T cell repertoires in COVID-19. Method: immunoSEQ multiplex PCR; TCRdb's copy keeps in-frame clones and lacks some. The sample holds about 100,000 clones, roughly three quarters seen once. What was sequenced was peripheral blood. The sequence derives from a human donor in a cohort sampled during active COVID-19.

CDR3 sequence: CASSTILGGGQRTTDTQYF. CDR3 nucleotide sequence: TGTGCCAGCTCAACGATCCTAGGTGGGGGACAGCGAACCACAGATACGCAGTATTTT. This chain joins TRBV18 and TRBJ2-3; TRBD1 matches at 7 bases. V lost 5 bases and J lost 2; bases outside the gene matches: 19. CDR1 and CDR2 (germline): KGHSH, LQKENI. The CDR3 runs 19 residues.